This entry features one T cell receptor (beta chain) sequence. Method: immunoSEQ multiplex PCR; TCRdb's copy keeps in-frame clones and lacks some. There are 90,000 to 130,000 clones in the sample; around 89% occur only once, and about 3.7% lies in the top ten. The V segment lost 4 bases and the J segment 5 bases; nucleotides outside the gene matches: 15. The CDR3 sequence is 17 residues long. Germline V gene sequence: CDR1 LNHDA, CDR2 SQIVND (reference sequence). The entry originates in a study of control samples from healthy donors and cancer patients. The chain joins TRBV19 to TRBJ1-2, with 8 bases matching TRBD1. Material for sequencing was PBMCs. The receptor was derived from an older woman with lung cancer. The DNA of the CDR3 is TGTGCCAGTAGTACCATCCCTAAGGGACAGGAGGCTTATGGCTACACCTTC. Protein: CASSTIPKGQEAYGYTF.